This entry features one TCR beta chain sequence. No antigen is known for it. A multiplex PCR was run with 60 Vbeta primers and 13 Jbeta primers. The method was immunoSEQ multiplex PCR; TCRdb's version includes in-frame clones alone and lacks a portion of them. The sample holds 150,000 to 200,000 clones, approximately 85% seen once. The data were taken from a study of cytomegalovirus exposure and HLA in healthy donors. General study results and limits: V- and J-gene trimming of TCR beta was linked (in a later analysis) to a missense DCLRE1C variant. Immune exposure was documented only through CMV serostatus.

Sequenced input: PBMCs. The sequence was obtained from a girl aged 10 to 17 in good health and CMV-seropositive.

CDR3 DNA: TGTGCCAGTAGTATAGGCGGTCGTTCCTACGAGCAGTACTTC. As protein: CASSIGGRSYEQYF. V gene TRBV19 combines with J gene TRBJ2-7; no firm D call. Trimming cost V 1 base and J 1 base, with 8 bases left between them. CDR1 is LNHDA, CDR2 SQIVND, per germline (reference sequence). CDR3 length: 14 amino acids.